Presented here are 10 T cell receptor beta chains from one specimen sequenced in a study of cytomegalovirus exposure and HLA in healthy donors. Data came from immunoSEQ multiplex PCR; TCRdb stores just in-frame clones and leaves some out. The data hold roughly 59,000 clones, with roughly 94% observed a single time. Sample: PBMCs. The receptors shown here come from a woman younger than 30 in good health and CMV-seropositive.

The V call is TRBV28, the J call TRBJ2-5; TRBD2 might be the D (6 bases). This CDR3 spans 15 amino acids. Germline values: CDR1 MDHEN, CDR2 SYDVKM. V was clipped by 6 bases and J by 7 bases, with 21 bases between them. CDR3 sequence reads: CASSLPTPAGGTQYF. Written as DNA, the CDR3 is TGTGCCAGCAGCCTTCCGACTCCGGCCGGGGGGACCCAGTACTTC.

V usage is TRBV27 and J usage is TRBJ2-2; TRBD1 aligns across 9 bases. The ends lost 4 bases at V and 5 bases at J; junction bases unmatched: 5. Germline-derived CDR1 and CDR2 are MNHEY and SMNVEV (reference sequence). The CDR3 consists of 15 residues. CDR3 DNA: TGTGCCAGCAGTTCGGGACAGGGATTGACCGGGGAGCTGTTTTTT. This encodes CASSSGQGLTGELFF.

The V and J genes are TRBV28 and TRBJ2-1, with 9 bases fitting TRBD2. The junction had 8 bases not matched to a gene; V was cut back by 7 bases and J by 10 bases. Looked up from germline, CDR1 is MDHEN and CDR2 is SYDVKM. CDR3 length: 13 residues. The CDR3 coding sequence is TGTGCCAGCATTGCTAGCGGGATTGGGGAGCAGTTCTTC. This codes for CASIASGIGEQFF.

This sequence joins TRBV6-1 and TRBJ1-1; D might be TRBD1 (6 bases). The germline V and J ends were trimmed by 4 bases and 5 bases, with 14 bases remaining between them. Germline CDR1 reads MNHNS; CDR2 reads SASEGT. This CDR3 region has 14 residues. CDR3: CASSGQQGSTEAFF. In DNA, the CDR3 is TGTGCCAGCAGTGGTCAACAGGGTAGTACTGAAGCTTTCTTT.

V and J are TRBV19 and TRBJ1-3; D may be TRBD1 (5 bases). V dropped 7 bases and J dropped 3 bases, with 16 bases sitting between them. The CDR3 sequence is 15 residues long. The germline CDR1 and CDR2 sequences are LNHDA and SQIVND (reference sequence). The DNA of the CDR3 is TGTGCCAGTACCGCGACAGCCAAGAGTGGAAACACCATATATTTT. Residues: CASTATAKSGNTIYF.

This chain joins TRBV5-1 and TRBJ2-1, with no clear D. V lost 3 bases, J lost 0 bases, and 10 bases lay in between. Germline CDR1 SGHRS, CDR2 YFSETQ. The CDR3 consists of 15 residues. The CDR3 DNA is TGCGCCAGCAGCTCCGGAAGGAGCTCCTACAATGAGCAGTTCTTC. Residues: CASSSGRSSYNEQFF.

This clone showed up just once. This chain joins TRBV14 and TRBJ1-1, with unresolved D. The CDR3 spans 14 residues. From germline, CDR1 is SGHDN and CDR2 FVKESK. The V end lost 5 bases, the J end lost 3 bases, and 13 bases lay between the germline ends. CDR3 DNA sequence: TGTGCCAGCAGCGCGAGCGGGTGGGACACTGAAGCTTTCTTT. This gives the protein CASSASGWDTEAFF.

As to this clone: Germline is not matched at one junction end, which may reflect a read error. The chain couples TRBV7-9 to TRBJ2-7; 8 bases map to TRBD1. Germline V gene data show CDR1 as SEHNR and CDR2 as FQNEAQ (reference sequence). This CDR3 comprises 15 residues. In DNA form, the CDR3 reads TGTGCCAGCAGTATGGGACAGGTCATGTCCTCCGAGCAGTACTTC. This translates into CASSMGQVMSSEQYF.

J is TRBJ2-3 and V is TRBV6-6; weak D call: TRBD1 (6 bases). This CDR3 is 16 amino acids long. Germline-derived CDR1 and CDR2 are MNHNY and SVGAGI (reference sequence). V lost 0 bases to trimming and J lost 4 bases, with 14 bases between them. The DNA for the CDR3 is TGTGCCAGCAGTTACTCGAATAGGGGGATCGCAGATACGCAGTATTTT. This codes for CASSYSNRGIADTQYF.

This clone has just one count. The V and J genes are TRBV9 and TRBJ2-3; D call uncertain. V was clipped by 0 bases and J by 4 bases, with 9 bases between them. This CDR3 spans 14 amino acids. Germline-derived CDR1 and CDR2 are SGDLS and YYNGEE. The CDR3 nucleotides read TGTGCCAGCAGCGTAGCTACCATTGCAGATACGCAGTATTTT. Residues: CASSVATIADTQYF.